Listed below are T cell receptor beta chains from one sample, sequenced in a study of T cells in localized non-small cell lung cancer. Method: immunoSEQ multiplex PCR; TCRdb's copy keeps in-frame clones and lacks some. The sample records 5,000 to 8,000 clones, roughly 90% being singletons. The sample in question was peripheral blood, obtained before any cancer treatment. All receptors come from a male donor older than 55 with stage I lung adenocarcinoma. Both conserved end residues are part of each CDR3.

V gene	J gene	CDR3 protein
TRBV6-5	TRBJ1-1	CASSYGPGEAEAFF
TRBV6-6	TRBJ2-4	CASSPGTGGGIQYF
TRBV6-1	TRBJ2-3	CASSGLAGNTDTQYF
TRBV19	TRBJ1-6	CASSSNGGNNSPLHF
TRBV10-3	TRBJ2-3	CAISEHGTSTDTQYF
TRBV29-1	TRBJ2-5	CSVGGPETQYF
TRBV4-2	TRBJ2-5	CASSQAGTGVETQYF
TRBV6-1	TRBJ1-2	CALTGTGLEGYTF
TRBV11-3	TRBJ2-7	CASSLGAPTSYEQYF
TRBV11-3	TRBJ2-2	CASSLGLAGITGELFF
TRBV30	TRBJ2-3	CAWGLAGRTDTQYF
TRBV10-1	TRBJ2-7	CASSESQSFYEQYF
TRBV14	TRBJ2-5	CASSQEWLAGGEIQETQYF
TRBV9	TRBJ2-5	CASSVESSGRGKETQYF
TRBV19	TRBJ1-6	CASSVSSSYNSPLHF
TRBV19	TRBJ1-5	CASSIGRQGHF
TRBV14	TRBJ2-7	CASSQDEARFGIRDEQYF
TRBV28	TRBJ2-3	CASTREPDTQYF
TRBV5-1	TRBJ1-4	CASSLGGLEEKLFF
TRBV7-6	TRBJ2-2	CASSSLRTNTGELFF
TRBV2	TRBJ1-1	CASTWTGERNTEAFF
TRBV4-2	TRBJ2-4	CASSHEGGAENIQYF
TRBV6-4	TRBJ1-2	CASSEGVGNGYTF
TRBV5-6	TRBJ2-1	CASSFQGGGAGEQFF
TRBV5-4	TRBJ2-2	CASRAGHWEGNTGELFF
TRBV9	TRBJ1-2	CASSVAGGYTF
TRBV13	TRBJ1-1	CASSPAGNTEAFF
TRBV9	TRBJ2-1	CASSPRDFYNEQFF
TRBV7-7	TRBJ2-3	CASSAGQFRGDTQYF
TRBV5-1	TRBJ1-4	CAISLSTTNEKLFF
TRBV6-1	TRBJ2-3	CASCGGRGTDTQYF
TRBV27	TRBJ2-1	CASSLRGEQFF
TRBV14	TRBJ1-1	CASSQDRSGGAFF
TRBV28	TRBJ2-7	CASSSGTLYEQYF
TRBV6-5	TRBJ2-4	CASKGAYHKNIQYF
TRBV11-2	TRBJ2-3	CASSLLASNTDTQYF
TRBV30	TRBJ2-4	CAWSYPGQFQYF
TRBV10-3	TRBJ1-4	CAISDTGPGDPAGTNEKLFF
TRBV28	TRBJ1-1	CASSSPLEAFF
TRBV9	TRBJ2-1	CASSPRQTRYNEQFF
TRBV5-1	TRBJ2-3	CASSLGLAGVTDTQYF
TRBV5-6	TRBJ2-5	CASSLPPLAGRETQYF
TRBV18	TRBJ2-1	CASSFIRQEEHNEQFF
TRBV21-1	TRBJ1-3	CASSKRNTIYF